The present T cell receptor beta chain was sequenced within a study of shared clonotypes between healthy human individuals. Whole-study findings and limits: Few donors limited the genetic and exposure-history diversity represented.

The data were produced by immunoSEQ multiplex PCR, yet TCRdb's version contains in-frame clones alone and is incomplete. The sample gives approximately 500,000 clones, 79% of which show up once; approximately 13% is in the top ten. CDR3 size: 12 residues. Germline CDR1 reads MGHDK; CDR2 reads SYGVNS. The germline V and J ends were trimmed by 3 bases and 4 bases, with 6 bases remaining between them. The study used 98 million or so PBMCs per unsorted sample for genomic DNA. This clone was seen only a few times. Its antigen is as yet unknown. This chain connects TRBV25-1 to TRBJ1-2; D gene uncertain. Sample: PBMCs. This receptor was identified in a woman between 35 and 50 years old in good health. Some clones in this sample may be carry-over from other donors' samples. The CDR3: CASSDGFYGYTF. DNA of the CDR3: TGTGCCAGCAGTGACGGCTTCTATGGCTACACCTTC.